The 2 T cell receptor beta chains below come from one sample, sequenced in a study of T cell repertoires in cytomegalovirus infection (dated by TCRdb to about 2019). The instrument was an Illumina HiSeq 1500. TCRdb itself trimmed the public reads at Q25 with fastp, ran MiXCR and retained productive beta chains. Each CDR3 protein appears once, grouped with its most common genes and DNA. This sample is represented by under 800,000 distinct CDR3 sequences; roughly 26% of them were singletons. Of the sample, around 7.6% is held by the ten largest clones. Sequencing was done on a sample of CD8+ T cells from PBMCs. These receptors were obtained from a human donor in good health (CMV status not recorded). Some clones in this sample may be carry-over from other donors' samples.

This clonotype showed up many times. The rearrangement links TRBV6-2 or TRBV6-3 to TRBJ1-1; TRBD1 might be the D (6 bases). Germline V CDR1 and CDR2: MNHEY, SVGEGT. The CDR3 covers 17 residues. V lost 0 bases, J lost 3 bases, and 17 bases lay in between. CDR3 protein: CASSYSSHRVEDTEAFF. CDR3 sequence (DNA): TGTGCCAGCAGTTACTCGAGTCACAGGGTAGAGGACACTGAAGCTTTCTTT.

This clonotype has ten or more counts. V is TRBV7-9 and J is TRBJ1-2, with D maybe TRBD1 (5 bases). Germline loops: CDR1 SEHNR, CDR2 FQNEAQ (reference sequence). The CDR3 runs 16 residues. Trimming removed 4 bases from V and 3 bases from J, with 18 bases in between. In DNA form, the CDR3 reads TGTGCCAGCAGCTATATGACCGTCAGGGTAGACTATGGCTACACCTTC. This codes for CASSYMTVRVDYGYTF.